This is a list of T cell receptor beta chains from one sample in a study of T cells in Graves' hyperthyroidism and ophthalmopathy. TCRdb processed the multiplex PCR reads anew with MiXCR; each CDR3 protein has one entry. The sample includes roughly 400,000 distinct CDR3 sequences, roughly 25% of them seen just once. The sequenced material came from blood. These receptors were collected from a man aged 45-65 years with Graves' hyperthyroidism. Both conserved end residues are part of each CDR3. A D gene is named only where the DNA matches it firmly. Part of the rows lack a size; the others show once, few, many or a class for expanded clones.

CDR3 protein,CDR3 DNA,J gene,V gene,clone size,D gene
CASRGINTEAFF,TGTGCCAGCAGAGGGATTAACACTGAAGCTTTCTTT,TRBJ1-1,TRBV25-1,few,NA
CASSVAGVGNSPLHF,TGTGCCAGCAGTGTGGCAGGGGTTGGAAATTCACCCCTCCACTTT,TRBJ1-6,TRBV2,few,NA
CASSSPDKGLGTDTQYF,TGTGCCAGCAGCTCGCCCGACAAGGGATTGGGAACAGATACGCAGTATTTT,TRBJ2-3,TRBV11-2,few,NA
CASIGLGQGVGYTF,TGTGCCAGCATCGGTCTGGGACAGGGGGTTGGCTACACCTTC,TRBJ1-2,TRBV6-1,NA,TRBD1
CASSPQSDHEQYF,TGTGCCAGCTCACCACAATCCGACCACGAGCAGTACTTC,TRBJ2-7,TRBV18,NA,NA
CASSLSLRQGKDNSPLHF,TGTGCCAGCAGTTTATCCTTGAGACAGGGGAAAGATAATTCACCCCTCCACTTT,TRBJ1-6,TRBV27,NA,TRBD1
CASSSRNAGELFF,TGTGCCAGCAGCTCCAGGAACGCCGGGGAGCTGTTTTTT,TRBJ2-2,TRBV5-6,NA,NA
CSARYRTGVEQYF,TGCAGTGCTAGGTACAGGACAGGGGTCGAGCAGTACTTC,TRBJ2-7,TRBV20-1,NA,TRBD1
CASSLAKGTGELFF,TGTGCCAGCAGCTTAGCCAAGGGCACCGGGGAGCTGTTTTTT,TRBJ2-2,TRBV7-9,few,NA
CASSLTATGPRASPSNIQYF,TGTGCCAGCAGTTTAACCGCTACCGGGCCGAGGGCCAGCCCGTCTAACATTCAGTACTTC,TRBJ2-4,TRBV12-3/TRBV12-4,NA,NA
CSATIPGGDPYEQYF,TGCAGTGCGACCATTCCAGGGGGAGACCCCTACGAGCAGTACTTC,TRBJ2-7,TRBV20-1,NA,TRBD1
CASSKVGTSGTSTDTQYF,TGTGCCAGCAGCAAAGTCGGGACTAGCGGGACTAGCACAGATACGCAGTATTTT,TRBJ2-3,TRBV3-1,NA,TRBD2
CAWDRGGPYEQYF,TGTGCCTGGGACAGGGGGGGACCCTACGAGCAGTACTTC,TRBJ2-7,TRBV30,few,TRBD1
CASSLLSGSYEQYF,TGTGCCAGCAGTTTACTCAGCGGCTCATACGAGCAGTACTTC,TRBJ2-7,TRBV12-3/TRBV12-4,many,NA
CANSKGQGAYNEQFF,TGTGCCAACAGTAAGGGACAGGGGGCTTACAATGAGCAGTTCTTC,TRBJ2-1,TRBV2,NA,TRBD1
CASSFRRPGELFF,TGTGCCAGCAGTTTCAGAAGGCCCGGGGAGCTGTTTTTT,TRBJ2-2,TRBV2,NA,NA
CAIANLSGSGTGELFF,TGTGCCATCGCGAACTTAAGCGGGAGCGGAACTGGGGAGCTGTTTTTT,TRBJ2-2,TRBV5-4,few,TRBD2
CASRIAGQGEQYF,TGTGCCAGCAGAATAGCGGGACAGGGGGAGCAGTACTTC,TRBJ2-7,TRBV27,few,TRBD1
CASSIFQLAASYNEQFF,TGTGCCAGTAGTATATTCCAGCTAGCGGCCTCCTACAATGAGCAGTTCTTC,TRBJ2-1,TRBV19,NA,TRBD2
CASSVVSSGGTDTQYF,TGTGCCAGCAGCGTAGTGTCTAGCGGGGGCACAGATACGCAGTATTTT,TRBJ2-3,TRBV9,few,TRBD2
CASKDGNQPQHF,TGTGCCAGCAAAGACGGAAATCAGCCCCAGCATTTT,TRBJ1-5,TRBV6-1,few,NA
CASSWETGGGITDTQYF,TGTGCCAGCAGCTGGGAGACGGGGGGAGGGATCACAGATACGCAGTATTTT,TRBJ2-3,TRBV5-6,NA,TRBD2
CASSPWGRGAENEQFF,TGTGCCAGCAGCCCTTGGGGGAGGGGTGCGGAGAATGAGCAGTTCTTC,TRBJ2-1,TRBV7-3,NA,TRBD2
CASSSLVGDYPNYEQYF,TGTGCCAGCAGCTCGTTAGTTGGGGACTATCCCAACTACGAGCAGTACTTC,TRBJ2-7,TRBV7-9,many,TRBD2
CASSEGQDRKQFF,TGCGCCAGCAGTGAGGGACAGGATCGTAAGCAGTTCTTC,TRBJ2-1,TRBV10-1,many,TRBD1
CASSSTSGRYYEQYF,TGTGCCAGCAGCTCGACTAGCGGGAGGTATTACGAGCAGTACTTC,TRBJ2-7,TRBV7-2,few,TRBD2
CASSLSYRETQYF,TGTGCCAGCAGCTTAAGCTACCGAGAGACCCAGTACTTC,TRBJ2-5,TRBV7-3,few,NA
CSASGDRGHTEAFF,TGCAGCGCCTCCGGGGACAGGGGGCATACTGAAGCTTTCTTT,TRBJ1-1,TRBV29-1,many,TRBD1
CATRDRNKRETQYF,TGTGCCACTCGGGACAGAAATAAAAGAGAGACCCAGTACTTC,TRBJ2-5,TRBV15,few,TRBD1
CASSFAGLAGAAYEQYF,TGTGCCAGCAGTTTCGCCGGGCTAGCGGGAGCCGCCTACGAGCAGTACTTC,TRBJ2-7,TRBV28,many,TRBD2
CASGLTSTDTQYF,TGTGCCAGTGGTCTGACTAGCACAGATACGCAGTATTTT,TRBJ2-3,TRBV19,NA,NA
CASSRGIWGYTF,TGTGCCAGCAGCCGAGGGATTTGGGGCTACACCTTC,TRBJ1-2,TRBV3-1,NA,NA
CASKPQGASISPLHF,TGTGCCAGCAAGCCTCAGGGGGCATCGATCTCACCCCTCCACTTT,TRBJ1-6,TRBV2,many,TRBD1
CASTPGTTTSPLHF,TGTGCCAGCACCCCCGGGACAACCACTTCACCCCTCCACTTT,TRBJ1-6,TRBV28,NA,NA
CSARNPTNEKLFF,TGCAGTGCCCGAAACCCCACTAATGAAAAACTGTTTTTT,TRBJ1-4,TRBV20-1,NA,NA
CATDRAGLNQPQHF,TGTGCCACCGACAGGGCCGGACTCAATCAGCCCCAGCATTTT,TRBJ1-5,TRBV6-2/TRBV6-3,NA,TRBD1
CASGRLEGNQPQHF,TGTGCCAGCGGCAGGCTGGAGGGCAATCAGCCCCAGCATTTT,TRBJ1-5,TRBV28,few,NA
CASSLTPTSGGGRDF,TGTGCCAGCAGCTTAACTCCGACTAGCGGGGGAGGTAGGGACTTC,TRBJ2-5,TRBV7-2,few,TRBD2
CASRAGIEDEQYF,TGCGCCAGCAGGGCCGGGATCGAGGACGAGCAGTACTTC,TRBJ2-7,TRBV5-1,few,NA
CASSYSLVTNNYGYTF,TGTGCCAGCAGTTACTCCTTGGTGACAAACAACTATGGCTACACCTTC,TRBJ1-2,TRBV6-2/TRBV6-3,NA,NA
CATSGLAVNTGELFF,TGTGCCACCTCGGGACTAGCGGTGAACACCGGGGAGCTGTTTTTT,TRBJ2-2,TRBV6-1,NA,TRBD2
CSVEHTVSMNTEAFF,TGCAGCGTTGAACATACAGTTAGTATGAACACTGAAGCTTTCTTT,TRBJ1-1,TRBV29-1,NA,NA